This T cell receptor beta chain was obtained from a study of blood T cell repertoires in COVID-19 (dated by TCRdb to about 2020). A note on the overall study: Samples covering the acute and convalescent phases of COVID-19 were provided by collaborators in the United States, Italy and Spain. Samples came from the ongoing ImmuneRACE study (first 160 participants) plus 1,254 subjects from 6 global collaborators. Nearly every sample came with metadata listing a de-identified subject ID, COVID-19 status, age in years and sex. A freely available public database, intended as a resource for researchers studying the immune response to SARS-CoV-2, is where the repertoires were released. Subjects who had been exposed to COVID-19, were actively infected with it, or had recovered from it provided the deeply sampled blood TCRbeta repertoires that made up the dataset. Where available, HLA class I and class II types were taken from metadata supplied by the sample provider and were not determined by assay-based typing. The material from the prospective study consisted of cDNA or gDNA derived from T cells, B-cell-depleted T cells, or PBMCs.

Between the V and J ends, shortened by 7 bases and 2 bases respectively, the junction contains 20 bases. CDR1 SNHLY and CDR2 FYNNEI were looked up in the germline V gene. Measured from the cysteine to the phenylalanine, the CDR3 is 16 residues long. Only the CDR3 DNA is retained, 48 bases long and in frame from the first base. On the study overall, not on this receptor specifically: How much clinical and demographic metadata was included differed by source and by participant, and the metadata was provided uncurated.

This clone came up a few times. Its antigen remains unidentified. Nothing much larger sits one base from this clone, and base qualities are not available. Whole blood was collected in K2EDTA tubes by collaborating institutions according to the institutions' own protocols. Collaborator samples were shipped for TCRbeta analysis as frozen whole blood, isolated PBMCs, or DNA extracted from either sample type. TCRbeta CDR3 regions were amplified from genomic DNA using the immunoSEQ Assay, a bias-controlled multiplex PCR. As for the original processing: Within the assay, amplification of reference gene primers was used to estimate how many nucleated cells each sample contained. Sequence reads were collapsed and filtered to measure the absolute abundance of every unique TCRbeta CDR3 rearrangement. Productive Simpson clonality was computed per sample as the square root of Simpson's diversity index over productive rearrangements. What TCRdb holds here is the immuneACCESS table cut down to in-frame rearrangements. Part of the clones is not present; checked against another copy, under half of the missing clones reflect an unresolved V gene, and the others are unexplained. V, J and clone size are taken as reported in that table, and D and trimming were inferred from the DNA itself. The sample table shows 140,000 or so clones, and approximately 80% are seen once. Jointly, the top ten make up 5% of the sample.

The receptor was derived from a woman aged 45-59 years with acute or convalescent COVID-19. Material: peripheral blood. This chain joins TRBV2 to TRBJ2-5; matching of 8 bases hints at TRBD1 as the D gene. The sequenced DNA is TGTGCCAGCAATCACAACAGGGGGGGACTTCAAGAGACCCAGTACTTC. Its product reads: CASNHNRGGLQETQYF.